This TCR beta chain was sequenced in a study of blood T cell repertoires in COVID-19 (dated by TCRdb to the early 2020s). Regarding the research as a whole: Collaborator samples came from the United States, Italy and Spain and covered acute and convalescent phases of COVID-19. The material from the prospective study consisted of cDNA or gDNA derived from T cells, B-cell-depleted T cells, or PBMCs. The sample metadata nearly always contained a de-identified subject ID, COVID-19 status, age in years and sex. Where available, HLA class I and class II types were taken from metadata supplied by the sample provider and were not determined by assay-based typing. Deeply sampled blood TCRbeta repertoires from subjects exposed to, actively infected with, or recovered from COVID-19 were included in the dataset. The samples were drawn from two sources: the first 160 participants of the ongoing ImmuneRACE study, and 1,254 subjects contributed by 6 global collaborators. A freely available public database, intended as a resource for researchers studying the immune response to SARS-CoV-2, is where the repertoires were released. Study-wide conclusions, independent of this receptor: Clinical and demographic metadata were provided uncurated, with the amount varying by source and participant.

Samples from volunteer blood donors who had recovered from COVID-19 were contributed by a second Seattle source. The collaborating institutions used their own protocols to collect whole blood in K2EDTA tubes. For TCRbeta analysis, collaborator samples were shipped as frozen whole blood, as isolated PBMCs, or as DNA extracted from either sample type. The CDR3 runs 15 residues from the cysteine to the phenylalanine. Only the CDR3 DNA is retained, 45 bases long and in frame from the first base. Reading the germline V gene gives CDR1 SQVTM and CDR2 ANQGSEA. The V end gives up 7 bases and the J end 5 bases, leaving 13 bases in the junction not matched to a gene. Only one count was recorded for this clone. Its antigen remains undetermined. The sample holds no much larger clone one base away, and base qualities are not on file. TCRbeta CDR3 regions were amplified from genomic DNA by means of the immunoSEQ Assay, a bias-controlled multiplex PCR. Under the source paper's analysis protocol: The number of nucleated cells in each sample was estimated by amplification of reference gene primers within the assay. To quantify the absolute abundance of each unique TCRbeta CDR3 rearrangement, sequence reads were collapsed and filtered. For each sample, productive Simpson clonality was calculated as the square root of Simpson's diversity index over productive rearrangements. This immuneACCESS table, as held by TCRdb, lists in-frame sequences with V and J called but not all clones. Of the missing ones, under half trace to an unresolved V gene in checked studies; the others have no known cause. V, J and clone size were drawn from that table, and D and trimming were deduced from the DNA. Within this sample are approximately 200,000 clones, with roughly 84% of them counted one time only. The ten biggest clones cover 5% to 6.5% of the sample.

The sequencing sample was made of peripheral blood. The clonotype comes from a woman aged 55-69 years who had recovered from COVID-19. The rearrangement joined TRBV29-1 to TRBJ1-1; 10 junctional bases match TRBD1. The CDR3 sequence is CSARAGTGVATEAFF. The DNA sequence follows: TGCAGCGCCAGAGCCGGGACAGGGGTCGCGACTGAAGCTTTCTTT.